Listed below are T cell receptor beta chains from one sample, sequenced in a study of immune characterization of retroperitoneal liposarcoma. One entry per CDR3 protein, called by TCRdb with MiXCR from the PCR reads. The sample includes roughly 2,500 distinct CDR3 sequences, around 44% of them seen just once. Material for sequencing was tumor tissue. Receptor source: a male donor with retroperitoneal liposarcoma. The CDR3 runs from the conserved cysteine through the conserved F or W. D genes are given only for firm matches. Clone sizes are given selectively: once, few, many, or a class where the clone is expanded.

D,V,size,J,CDR3,DNA
NA,TRBV9,few,TRBJ2-1,CASGQHEQFF,TGTGCCAGCGGGCAGCATGAGCAGTTCTTC
NA,TRBV10-1,large,TRBJ2-5,CASSESGGETQYF,TGCGCCAGCAGTGAGTCGGGCGGAGAGACCCAGTACTTC
TRBD2,TRBV7-8,few,TRBJ2-2,CASSRGGTVNTGELFF,TGTGCCAGCAGTCGGGGGGGGACCGTCAACACCGGGGAGCTGTTTTTT
NA,TRBV19,NA,TRBJ2-2,CASSLEELAENTGELFF,TGTGCCAGTAGCCTCGAAGAACTAGCCGAGAACACCGGGGAGCTGTTTTTT
NA,TRBV27,medium-sized,TRBJ1-5,CASSLYGGNQPQHF,TGTGCCAGCAGTTTATATGGGGGTAATCAGCCCCAGCATTTT
NA,TRBV12-3/TRBV12-4,once,TRBJ2-3,CASSLLGSTDTQYF,TGTGCCAGCAGTTTGCTGGGTAGCACAGATACGCAGTATTTT
NA,TRBV6-1,medium-sized,TRBJ2-7,CASLARSGRGEQYF,TGTGCCAGTTTAGCCAGGTCAGGTAGAGGCGAGCAGTACTTC
TRBD2,TRBV6-1,once,TRBJ2-5,CASSPSGRSGIYNEQYF,TGTGCCAGCAGCCCCTCGGGTCGTAGCGGGATATATAATGAGCAGTACTTC
TRBD1,TRBV3-1,NA,TRBJ1-1,CASSQGTGGSEAFF,TGTGCCAGCAGCCAGGGGACAGGGGGCTCTGAAGCTTTCTTT
NA,TRBV12-3/TRBV12-4,few,TRBJ2-3,CASSYFGADTQYF,TGTGCCAGCAGTTATTTTGGGGCCGATACGCAGTATTTT
NA,TRBV6-1,NA,TRBJ2-2,CASRPGHNTGELFF,TGTGCCAGCAGACCGGGACACAACACCGGGGAGCTGTTTTTT
NA,TRBV27,once,TRBJ2-7,CASNPSSGVPSYEQYF,TGTGCCAGCAACCCTAGCTCCGGAGTTCCCTCCTACGAGCAGTACTTC
NA,TRBV27,few,TRBJ2-2,CASSLYGGRRNTGELFF,TGTGCCAGCAGTTTATATGGGGGGCGAAGGAACACCGGGGAGCTGTTTTTT
NA,TRBV7-2,NA,TRBJ2-1,CASSPPTDSRGQFF,TGTGCCAGCAGCCCGCCCACGGACTCCCGGGGGCAGTTCTTC
NA,TRBV6-6,NA,TRBJ2-4,CASSPDSQVLAKNIQYF,TGTGCCAGCAGTCCAGACTCACAGGTTCTAGCCAAAAACATTCAGTACTTC
NA,TRBV10-1,NA,TRBJ2-1,CASSGLGGFNEQFF,TGCGCCAGCAGTGGCCTCGGGGGTTTCAATGAGCAGTTCTTC
NA,TRBV11-3,few,TRBJ2-7,CASSPTGREQYF,TGTGCCAGCAGCCCGACAGGGAGGGAGCAGTACTTC
NA,TRBV7-2,large,TRBJ2-5,CASSPSGIQETQYF,TGTGCCAGCAGCCCATCCGGTATCCAAGAGACCCAGTACTTC
NA,TRBV27,medium-sized,TRBJ2-7,CASRQTSLNEQYF,TGTGCCAGCCGTCAGACTAGTTTAAACGAGCAGTACTTC
TRBD1,TRBV6-1,medium-sized,TRBJ2-1,CASSYGTEGYNEQFF,TGTGCCAGCAGTTATGGGACAGAGGGCTACAATGAGCAGTTCTTC
NA,TRBV7-2,NA,TRBJ2-1,CASSPSGSTETQFF,TGTGCCAGCAGCCCCTCGGGCAGTACGGAGACCCAGTTCTTC
NA,TRBV12-3/TRBV12-4,NA,TRBJ2-1,CASTPAGQSSYNEQFF,TGTGCCAGCACCCCGGCTGGACAGAGCTCCTACAATGAGCAGTTCTTC
NA,TRBV7-6,few,TRBJ2-2,CASSLSPSQARSTGELFF,TGTGCCAGCAGCTTATCCCCGAGCCAGGCCAGGAGCACCGGGGAGCTGTTTTTT
NA,TRBV6-6,NA,TRBJ2-1,CASSYSPDSESHTSEQFF,TGTGCCAGCAGTTACTCTCCTGACAGTGAGTCCCACACAAGTGAGCAGTTCTTC
NA,TRBV7-6,few,TRBJ2-2,CASSEVPGQLNTGELFF,TGTGCCAGCAGCGAAGTACCGGGACAATTGAACACCGGGGAGCTGTTTTTT
TRBD2,TRBV6-5,large,TRBJ2-3,CASSYPRDGGTDTQYF,TGTGCCAGCAGTTACCCCAGGGACGGGGGGACAGATACGCAGTATTTT
TRBD1,TRBV6-1,few,TRBJ2-5,CASSLQGEEETQYF,TGTGCCAGCAGTTTACAGGGGGAAGAAGAGACCCAGTACTTC
NA,TRBV6-1,NA,TRBJ2-2,CASINTGRDTGELFF,TGTGCCAGCATTAATACCGGCCGCGACACCGGGGAGCTGTTTTTT
TRBD2,TRBV6-8,NA,TRBJ2-5,CASSASSGGPSETQYF,TGTGCCAGCAGTGCTTCTAGCGGGGGGCCGTCGGAGACCCAGTACTTC
TRBD1,TRBV6-6,once,TRBJ2-5,CASSYTGQSGETQYF,TGTGCCAGCAGTTACACGGGACAGAGCGGCGAGACCCAGTACTTC
NA,TRBV14,few,TRBJ2-1,CASSQVHPTYEQFF,TGTGCCAGCAGCCAAGTTCACCCGACATATGAGCAGTTCTTC
TRBD1,TRBV7-6,NA,TRBJ2-7,CASSLDRGAAYEQYF,TGTGCCAGCAGCCTAGACAGGGGCGCCGCCTACGAGCAGTACTTC